The entry below describes one T cell receptor beta chain. No antigen is known for it. Measured with immunoSEQ multiplex PCR; TCRdb has only the in-frame clones, and not every one. The sample yields 77,000 or so clones, about nine tenths seen once. This sample is drawn from a study of OX40 agonist ivuxolimab in advanced cancers. For the study at large: Treatment received earlier with anti-PD-1, anti-PD-L1 or anti-CTLA-4 agents was allowed, and approximately 40% had some.

V shed 4 bases and J shed 0 bases, with 9 bases lying between them. CDR1 is MNHEY, CDR2 SMNVEV, per germline (reference sequence). There are 14 residues in the CDR3. Study findings and constraints: The study found that CD8+ T cells averaged more expanded clones than CD4+.

The gene calls are TRBV27 and TRBJ1-1, with D possibly TRBD1 on 6 matching bases. Here the sequenced sample was CD4+ or CD8+ T cells sorted from blood, taken in a trial of the OX40 agonist ivuxolimab. This sequence originates from an adult with an advanced solid tumor such as melanoma, head and neck, liver or kidney cancer. The CDR3: CASSSDRLNTEAFF. The CDR3 region has the DNA TGTGCCAGCAGTTCCGACAGGCTGAACACTGAAGCTTTCTTT.